This T cell receptor beta chain is from a study of CD8 T cells in Susac syndrome. Study summary: When their blood was taken, the Susac syndrome patients had either not yet had any therapy, were taking corticosteroids, or were taking intravenous immunoglobulin alone.

TEMRA cells were FACS-enriched, and CD8+ and CD4+ T cells were isolated negatively. The RNA input was about 0.5 to 1 ug, and it was reverse transcribed with random hexamers. Across 54 Vbeta and 13 Jbeta, immunoSEQ multiplex PCR amplified TCR beta CDR3. One entry per CDR3 protein, called by TCRdb with MiXCR from the immunoSEQ multiplex PCR reads. The sample lists about 200,000 distinct CDR3 sequences; 90% to 95% were seen once. CDR1 is LNHNV, CDR2 YYDKDF, per germline (reference sequence). Trimming left V 4 bases short and J 8 bases short, with 17 bases between. The length of the CDR3 is 15 residues. The chain employs TRBV15 and TRBJ1-4; D is uncertain. Sequencing was carried out using CD4+ T cells from PBMCs. This TCR was recovered from a human donor with Susac syndrome. CDR3 amino acids: CATSIGLEGAEKLFF. The CDR3 DNA reads TGTGCCACCAGCATCGGCCTCGAGGGCGCGGAAAAACTGTTTTTT.